These T cell receptor beta chains were read from a single sample in a study of shared clonotypes between healthy human individuals. TCRdb's table, derived via immunoSEQ multiplex PCR, lists solely in-frame clones and lacks some. The table has millions of clones, 90% to 95% seen once. The sequenced material came from naive CD8+ T cells from PBMCs. The source of these receptors is a man aged 18 to 35 in good health. Some clones in this sample may be carry-over from other donors' samples. Each CDR3 is given with its conserved first and last residue. Only part of the rows carry a size: once, few, many, or a class if the clone is expanded.

abundance	v_gene	j_gene	len	CDR3aa
.	TRBV4-3	TRBJ2-7	17	CASSQDIRGRIPYEQYF
.	TRBV29-1	TRBJ1-1	12	CSAGTGGTEAFF
.	TRBV30	TRBJ2-1	12	CAWSVTDNEQFF
.	TRBV27	TRBJ2-2	12	CASSSRDRDLFF
.	TRBV6-1	TRBJ1-5	14	CASSEGNSNQPQHF
.	TRBV4-2	TRBJ2-7	14	CASSQGSPTYEQYF
.	TRBV15	TRBJ1-2	18	CATSRGEWQSSKRYGYTF
.	TRBV27	TRBJ1-2	12	CASSLGGRGYTF
.	TRBV25-1	TRBJ2-7	12	CASKARVAEQYF
.	TRBV28	TRBJ2-5	15	CASSSGRDSQETQYF
.	TRBV7-9	TRBJ2-6	15	CASSSSSPGANVLTF
few	TRBV7-8	TRBJ2-1	19	CASSFPLSSGSSSWNEQFF
.	TRBV27	TRBJ2-7	13	CASSWGSTYEQYF
.	TRBV25-1	TRBJ2-3	10	CASYADTQYF
.	TRBV5-4	TRBJ2-7	16	CASSSLGLAGLYEQYF
.	TRBV5-1	TRBJ2-7	22	CASSLGLRLAGGHSVSSYEQYF
once	TRBV28	TRBJ1-2	14	CASSPPADRVGYTF
.	TRBV27	TRBJ2-5	16	CASRKFYRDRQETQYF
.	TRBV6-5	TRBJ2-7	14	CASSYSTRWGEQYF
.	TRBV5-1	TRBJ2-5	16	CASSFSSGRAAETQYF
.	TRBV4-1	TRBJ1-1	16	CASSQGREGMNTEAFF
.	TRBV6-6	TRBJ1-4	14	CASSPRGGVEKLFF
.	TRBV21-1	TRBJ2-7	14	CASSKRGAFNEQYF
.	TRBV15	TRBJ1-1	13	CATSRTENTEAFF
.	TRBV28	TRBJ2-1	15	CASSLTLSGGNEQFF
.	TRBV9	TRBJ2-6	17	CASSEDPFGPGANVLTF
.	TRBV27	TRBJ2-7	14	CASSLQRLAHEQYF
.	TRBV19	TRBJ2-7	15	CASTPSLLGGYEQYF
.	TRBV11-2	TRBJ2-1	16	CASSLEPGSAYNEQFF
.	TRBV6-5	TRBJ1-2	13	CASSYSSERGYTF
.	TRBV9	TRBJ2-1	16	CASSIRGTTSYNEQFF
.	TRBV28	TRBJ1-2	11	CASSLFSGYTF
few	TRBV10-3	TRBJ1-5	16	CAISDEHGVTNQPQHF